The entry below gives a single TCR beta chain sequence along with its context. The source of the sample is a study of blood T cell repertoires in COVID-19. Assay used: immunoSEQ multiplex PCR; TCRdb lists only in-frame clones, some missing. The data contain fewer than 200,000 clones, 84% of them seen just once; the ten biggest clones take up 12%. This CDR3 region has 12 residues. The J gene is TRBJ2-1, the V gene TRBV1; TRBD1 is taken as the D call from the table, unchecked against the DNA. TRBV1 is a pseudogene. This TCR was sampled from a man between 45 and 60 years old who had recovered from COVID-19. Specimen: PBMCs or T cells enriched from blood (not recorded which). DNA for the CDR3: TGCACCAGGACAGAACCAGACAATGAGCAGTTCTTC. As protein: CTRTEPDNEQFF.